The 32 T cell receptor beta chains reported below all come from one sample, sequenced in a study of cytomegalovirus exposure and HLA in healthy donors. Clones were read by immunoSEQ multiplex PCR, and TCRdb kept only the in-frame ones, dropping some. This sample has roughly 240,000 clones, with just under 90% found just once. The sample comprised PBMCs. These receptors were obtained from a man between 18 and 29 years old in good health and CMV-seronegative.

This sequence joins TRBV11-2 and TRBJ2-1, with 9 nucleotides matching TRBD2. The V gene end was trimmed by 5 bases and the J gene end by 7 bases; junction bases not matched to a gene: 12. The CDR3 length is 16 residues. Germline values: CDR1 SGHAT, CDR2 FQNNGV. The CDR3 is CASSDRGGADGNEQFF. Written as DNA, the CDR3 is TGTGCCAGCAGCGACCGCGGGGGGGCAGATGGAAATGAGCAGTTCTTC.

The chain has TRBV2 and TRBJ2-7; possible D gene TRBD1, 5 bases. The germline V gene encodes CDR1 SNHLY and CDR2 FYNNEI. The length of the CDR3 is 17 residues. The V and J ends lost 1 base and 0 bases respectively, with 16 bases between them. CDR3 nucleotides: TGTGCCAGCAGTGAAGAGGGTGGCAGGACAAGCTCCTACGAGCAGTACTTC. Protein product: CASSEEGGRTSSYEQYF.

The chain is built from TRBV7-9 and TRBJ2-1, with D maybe TRBD1 (6 bases). The CDR3 is made up of 15 amino acids. Germline V gives CDR1 SEHNR, CDR2 FQNEAQ (reference sequence). Deletions cut 0 bases from V and 0 bases from J, with 6 bases between. The DNA of the CDR3 is TGTGCCAGCAGCTTAGCCAGGGGCTCCTACAATGAGCAGTTCTTC. Amino acids: CASSLARGSYNEQFF. The complete variable domain, with remaining parts taken from reference TRBV7-9 and TRBJ2-1, reads DTGVSQNPRHKITKRGQNVTFRCDPISEHNRLYWYRQTLGQGPEFLTYFQNEAQLEKSRLLSDRFSAERPKGSFSTLEIQRTEQGDSAMYLCASSLARGSYNEQFFGPGTRLTVL.

This clone was seen more than once but under ten times. The V and J genes are TRBV2 and TRBJ1-6, with 9 positions matching TRBD1. The CDR3 runs 15 residues. The germline CDR1 and CDR2 sequences are SNHLY and FYNNEI. The junction had 6 bases not matched to a gene; V was cut back by 7 bases and J by 5 bases. The CDR3 reads CASTVGQGNNSPLHF. The CDR3 nucleotides are TGTGCCAGCACTGTGGGACAGGGAAATAATTCACCCCTCCACTTT. Drawing the rest from reference TRBV2 and TRBJ1-6, the complete variable domain is EPEVTQTPSHQVTQMGQEVILRCVPISNHLYFYWYRQILGQKVEFLVSFYNNEISEKSEIFDDQFSVERPDGSNFTLKIRSTKLEDSAMYFCASTVGQGNNSPLHFGNGTRLTVT.

The chain recombines TRBV5-1 with TRBJ2-3; 11 bases line up with TRBD1. CDR1 is SGHRS and CDR2 is YFSETQ in the germline V gene. J lost 4 bases, V lost 4 bases, and 11 bases had no gene match. This CDR3 spans 17 amino acids. The CDR3 reads CASSEDRGPSSADTQYF. The CDR3 nucleotides read TGCGCCAGCAGCGAGGACAGGGGGCCAAGTTCAGCAGATACGCAGTATTTT.

V is TRBV5-6 and J is TRBJ1-1; D gene ambiguous. Trimming took 1 base from V and 0 from J, leaving 13 bases between them. Per the germline V gene, CDR1 is SGHDT and CDR2 is YYEEEE. The CDR3 totals 16 residues. This CDR3 reads CASSLLAETMNTEAFF. CDR3 in DNA: TGTGCCAGCAGCTTGTTGGCGGAGACCATGAACACTGAAGCTTTCTTT.

This sequence joins TRBV5-4 and TRBJ2-7; 10 bases are shared with TRBD2. Per germline, CDR1 SGHNT and CDR2 YYREEE (reference sequence). V dropped 4 bases and J dropped 5; count of bases not matched to a gene: 9. This CDR3 has 15 residues. The DNA for the CDR3 is TGTGCCAGCAGCAAGCGGGGGGGCCTATTAAACGAGCAGTACTTC. It encodes CASSKRGGLLNEQYF.

This sequence joins TRBV2 and TRBJ2-3, with D possibly being TRBD2 (7 bases). V gave up 5 bases and J gave up 1 base, with 16 bases separating them. Germline loops: CDR1 SNHLY, CDR2 FYNNEI. This CDR3 spans 16 amino acids. The CDR3 loop is CASSQAGALRTDTQYF. The CDR3 region has the DNA TGTGCCAGCAGTCAGGCGGGGGCCCTCCGCACAGATACGCAGTATTTT.

This clone appeared once. The chain couples TRBV25-1 to TRBJ2-4; 7 bases fit TRBD2. With 1 base clipped from V and 0 bases from J, the junction kept 6 bases outside the gene matches. CDR1 MGHDK and CDR2 SYGVNS come from the germline V gene. The CDR3 is made up of 17 amino acids. The chain's CDR3 is CASSESGRGLAKNIQYF. The CDR3 coding sequence is TGTGCCAGCAGTGAATCCGGGCGGGGGTTAGCCAAAAACATTCAGTACTTC.

In this sample, this clone turned up a few times. The chain uses TRBV2 and TRBJ2-1; the D is unclear. Between the trimmed V and J ends, which lost 2 bases and 7 bases, there was a span of 6 bases. This CDR3 is built from 12 residues. The V gene's germline CDR1 is SNHLY and CDR2 FYNNEI. The chain's CDR3 is CASSERQNEQFF. CDR3 DNA sequence: TGTGCCAGCAGTGAACGTCAGAATGAGCAGTTCTTC.

The chain links TRBV15 to TRBJ2-3; D is ambiguous. V was cut by 2 bases and J by 6 bases, with 6 bases left in between. The CDR3 length is 12 residues. The germline V gene encodes CDR1 LNHNV and CDR2 YYDKDF (reference sequence). The CDR3 spells CATSRLGDTQYF. CDR3 coding DNA: TGTGCCACCAGCAGATTGGGCGATACGCAGTATTTT. Complete variable domain (other parts from reference TRBV15 and TRBJ2-3): DAMVIQNPRYQVTQFGKPVTLSCSQTLNHNVMYWYQQKSSQAPKLLFHYYDKDFNNEADTPDNFQSRRPNTSFCFLDIRSPGLGDTAMYLCATSRLGDTQYFGPGTRLTVL.

This chain joins TRBV5-1 and TRBJ1-1; TRBD1 aligns across 7 bases. CDR1 SGHRS and CDR2 YFSETQ come from the germline V gene. J was trimmed by 5 bases and V by 4 bases; bases with no gene match: 20. CDR3 length: 18 residues. The CDR3 region has the DNA TGCGCCAGCAGCGACCCTTACAGGGGCCCGACCGGATGGACTGAAGCTTTCTTT. Its protein is CASSDPYRGPTGWTEAFF.

The chain links TRBV7-3 to TRBJ2-7, with 8 bases lining up with TRBD1. Trimming took 4 bases from V and 5 from J; bases not matched to a gene: 10. The V gene's germline CDR1 is SGHTA and CDR2 FQGTGA. The CDR3 consists of 15 residues. CDR3 DNA sequence: TGTGCCAGCAGCTCGACAGGGGCTGATCCACACGAGCAGTACTTC. It specifies CASSSTGADPHEQYF.

This chain links TRBV19 with TRBJ2-2, with TRBD2 matching over 7 bases. Per germline, CDR1 LNHDA and CDR2 SQIVND (reference sequence). The CDR3 is made up of 14 amino acids. J gave up 7 bases and V 7 bases, and 9 bases lay outside the gene matches. The CDR3 region is CASKEGGYIGELFF. CDR3 nucleotides: TGTGCCAGTAAGGAGGGAGGGTACATCGGGGAGCTGTTTTTT.

This chain uses TRBV7-2 with TRBJ2-7, with no clear D. The CDR3 contains 14 residues. Per the germline V gene, CDR1 is SGHTA and CDR2 is FQGNSA. Trimming cost V 2 bases and J 4 bases, with 12 bases left between them. The CDR3 region is CASSLNYPSYEQYF. The CDR3 bases are TGTGCCAGCAGCTTAAATTATCCGAGTTACGAGCAGTACTTC.

V gene TRBV18 combines with J gene TRBJ2-2, with a possible D match to TRBD2 (5 bases). The CDR3 extends over 15 amino acids. V was clipped by 5 bases and J by 7 bases, with 17 bases between them. Germline V gives CDR1 KGHSH, CDR2 LQKENI. As DNA, the CDR3 is TGTGCCAGCTCAAAGGAGGAAAACCTAGTCGGGGAGCTGTTTTTT. This sequence encodes CASSKEENLVGELFF.

J is TRBJ1-1 and V is TRBV28; D unclear. Trimming removed 7 bases from V and 4 bases from J, with 7 bases in between. CDR3 length: 11 amino acids. Germline CDR1 MDHEN, CDR2 SYDVKM. The CDR3 coding sequence is TGTGCCAGCAATTCCGGCACTGAAGCTTTCTTT. Its protein is CASNSGTEAFF.

The J gene is TRBJ2-3, the V gene TRBV7-9, with TRBD2 matching 8 bases. The trim removed 8 bases at V and 4 bases at J, leaving 8 bases unmatched. This CDR3 comprises 14 residues. The germline CDR1 and CDR2 sequences are SEHNR and FQNEAQ (reference sequence). This chain's CDR3 is CASRQREGPDTQYF. DNA for the CDR3: TGTGCCAGCCGTCAACGGGAGGGCCCAGATACGCAGTATTTT.

The count of this clone is one. The J gene is TRBJ2-3, the V gene TRBV30; 8 bases agree with TRBD1. V lost 3 bases and J lost 4; bases outside the gene matches: 3. The CDR3 has 13 residues. Germline assignment: CDR1 GTSNPN and CDR2 SVGIG (reference sequence). The CDR3 protein is CAWSHRGSDTQYF. CDR3 bases: TGTGCCTGGAGCCACAGGGGGTCAGATACGCAGTATTTT.

This rearrangement joins TRBV25-1 to TRBJ2-3, with 9 bases lining up with TRBD2. The CDR3 is 14 amino acids. Per germline, CDR1 MGHDK and CDR2 SYGVNS. Trimming took 8 bases from V and 6 from J; bases not matched to a gene: 9. The CDR3 here is CASGPAGGGDTQYF. CDR3 DNA: TGTGCCAGCGGGCCAGCGGGAGGAGGTGATACGCAGTATTTT.

J is TRBJ2-2 and V is TRBV12-5, with a weak D call TRBD2 (6 bases). CDR1 is LGHNT, CDR2 FRNRAP, per germline. The CDR3 loop spans 13 amino acids. The V gene lost 9 bases and the J gene lost 6 bases, with 14 bases spanning the gap. The DNA for the CDR3 is TGTGCTAGCAACCCTTCGGGGGCCGGGGAGCTGTTTTTT. Translated: CASNPSGAGELFF.

This clone was counted only a few times. This chain links TRBV5-1 with TRBJ1-2, with 10 bases that match TRBD1. Germline values: CDR1 SGHRS, CDR2 YFSETQ. V was clipped by 4 bases and J by 9 bases; unmatched bases: 9. The CDR3 covers 14 residues. CDR3 region: CASSGTGTGDRYTF. CDR3 nucleotides: TGCGCCAGCAGCGGGACCGGGACAGGGGACCGCTACACCTTC. Based on the CDR3 plus reference TRBV5-1 and TRBJ1-2, the full variable domain is KAGVTQTPRYLIKTRGQQVTLSCSPISGHRSVSWYQQTPGQGLQFLFEYFSETQRNKGNFPGRFSGRQFSNSRSEMNVSTLELGDSALYLCASSGTGTGDRYTFGSGTRLTVV.

The V call is TRBV12-5, the J call TRBJ2-7, with 8 positions matching TRBD1. J lost 1 base, V lost 0 bases, and 2 bases had no gene match. This CDR3 region has 15 residues. The germline V gene has CDR1 LGHNT and CDR2 FRNRAP. The CDR3 DNA is TGTGCTAGTGGTTTGGTACGGGACAGGTCCTACGAGCAGTACTTC. Translated: CASGLVRDRSYEQYF.

The V and J genes are TRBV7-2 and TRBJ2-3; 7 positions agree with TRBD2. Germline V gene data show CDR1 as SGHTA and CDR2 as FQGNSA. After removal of 6 bases from V and 2 bases from J, the junction contained 5 bases not matched to a gene. CDR3 size: 14 residues. As DNA, the CDR3 is TGTGCCAGCAGTCCCGGGAGGACCACAGATACGCAGTATTTT. Protein sequence: CASSPGRTTDTQYF.

Here the CDR3 DNA reads TGTGCCAGCAGCGTAGGCTATATAGGGCGGGAGGTCGAACAGTTCTTC. It yields the protein CASSVGYIGREVEQFF. The V call is TRBV9, the J call TRBJ2-1, with 8 bases that match TRBD2. This CDR3 region has 16 residues. V was clipped by 0 bases and J by 13 bases; unmatched bases: 15. From germline, CDR1 is SGDLS and CDR2 YYNGEE. Full variable domain (missing parts from reference TRBV9 and TRBJ2-1): DSGVTQTPKHLITATGQRVTLRCSPRSGDLSVYWYQQSLDQGLQFLIQYYNGEERAKGNILERFSAQQFPDLHSELNLSSLELGDSALYFCASSVGYIGREVEQFFGPGTRLTVL.

This clone was detected once. The V gene is TRBV7-9, the J gene TRBJ1-4; 7 bases match TRBD1. The CDR3 spans 16 residues. V trimming: 3 bases; J trimming: 0 bases; junction bases outside the gene matches: 4. Germline CDR1 is SEHNR and CDR2 is FQNEAQ (reference sequence). The CDR3 DNA reads TGTGCCAGCAGCTTCCGGCAGGGGGCAACTAATGAAAAACTGTTTTTT. Its protein product is CASSFRQGATNEKLFF.

CDR3 sequence: CASSLFGGGDYGYTF. The CDR3 DNA reads TGTGCCAGCAGCTTATTTGGCGGAGGGGACTATGGCTACACCTTC. The V call is TRBV7-2, the J call TRBJ1-2; D possibly corresponds to TRBD1 (5 bases). Looked up from germline, CDR1 is SGHTA and CDR2 is FQGNSA. V lost 2 bases and J 3 bases, leaving 13 bases between the germline ends. This CDR3 has 15 amino acids.

The chain uses TRBV27 and TRBJ2-5; weak D call: TRBD1 (6 bases). Germline V gives CDR1 MNHEY, CDR2 SMNVEV (reference sequence). V shed 5 bases and J shed 3 bases, with 13 bases lying between them. This CDR3 is built from 14 residues. Here the CDR3 DNA reads TGTGCCAGCAGTGTACAGGGATGGGAAGAGACCCAGTACTTC. The encoded protein is CASSVQGWEETQYF.

V and J are TRBV4-2 and TRBJ2-2; weak D call: TRBD2 (5 bases). V dropped 1 base and J dropped 7 bases, with 16 bases sitting between them. Germline CDR1 LGHNA, CDR2 YNFKEQ. The CDR3 extends over 16 amino acids. CDR3 sequence (DNA): TGTGCCAGCAGCCAAGGGTCCGGAGGACTCTACGGGGAGCTGTTTTTT. Its translation is CASSQGSGGLYGELFF.

J is TRBJ1-5 and V is TRBV10-1; D is unresolved. Germline CDR1 reads WNHNN; CDR2 reads SYGVQD (reference sequence). The CDR3 is 12 amino acids. V was shortened by 8 bases and J by 0 bases, with 5 bases between the two germline ends. CDR3 nucleotides: TGCGCCAGCGTGGCTAGCAATCAGCCCCAGCATTTT. This translates into CASVASNQPQHF.

The V and J genes are TRBV18 and TRBJ1-1; TRBD1 matches at 7 bases. The CDR3 loop spans 16 amino acids. The J segment lost 4 bases and the V segment lost 4 bases, leaving 12 bases of the junction unmatched. Germline V gene lookup returns CDR1 KGHSH and CDR2 LQKENI. CDR3 residues: CASSLTGHGEGTEAFF. CDR3 DNA sequence: TGTGCCAGCTCACTGACAGGGCATGGCGAGGGCACTGAAGCTTTCTTT.

Details on this clone: Other DNA sequences within the sample encode an identical CDR3. The chain has TRBV7-9 and TRBJ1-6; 10 nucleotides match TRBD1. The germline V gene has CDR1 SEHNR and CDR2 FQNEAQ (reference sequence). The CDR3 is 14 residues long. With V trimmed by 4 bases and J by 7 bases, 1 base remained unmatched. In nucleotides, the CDR3 is TGTGCCAGCAGCTCGGGACAGGGGAATTCACCCCTCCACTTT. It codes for CASSSGQGNSPLHF.